The 28 T cell receptor beta chains listed next were all sequenced from one sample in a study of blood T cell repertoires in COVID-19. Assay used: immunoSEQ multiplex PCR; TCRdb lists only in-frame clones, some missing. The table records roughly 180,000 clones, 70% to 90% of them present only once. The sequenced material came from peripheral blood. The receptors here all came from a man in his 70s with active or convalescent COVID-19.

The chain joins TRBV6-5 to TRBJ1-1; D is possibly TRBD1 (6 bases). The V and J ends lost 2 bases and 3 bases respectively, with 13 bases between them. The CDR3 is 15 residues long. CDR1 is MNHEY, CDR2 SVGAGI, per germline. The CDR3 DNA sequence: TGTGCCAGCAGTTACGGGCCAGGGGTGTACACTGAAGCTTTCTTT. It is translated as CASSYGPGVYTEAFF.

This chain uses TRBV7-2 with TRBJ2-1; 8 bases are a match to TRBD2. The V and J ends lost 6 bases and 4 bases, in that order; junction bases with no gene match: 14. Per the germline V gene, CDR1 is SGHTA and CDR2 is FQGNSA. CDR3 length: 17 amino acids. The CDR3, as DNA: TGTGCCAGCAGTCTAAAGCGGGCTAGCGGGCGGTACAATGAGCAGTTCTTC. It specifies CASSLKRASGRYNEQFF.

This clone came up once. This rearrangement joins TRBV6-5 to TRBJ2-1, with TRBD2 matching 9 bases. V lost 2 bases to trimming and J lost 3 bases; unmatched junction nucleotides: 2. Germline CDR1 is MNHEY and CDR2 is SVGAGI. The CDR3 length is 15 residues. In nucleotides, the CDR3 is TGTGCCAGCAGTTACGTGACTAGCGGCTACAATGAGCAGTTCTTC. Residues: CASSYVTSGYNEQFF.

The chain employs TRBV7-9 and TRBJ1-1; possibly TRBD1 for D (6 bases). The CDR3 sequence is 13 residues long. V gave up 7 bases and J gave up 1 base, with 10 bases separating them. Germline CDR1 is SEHNR and CDR2 is FQNEAQ (reference sequence). CDR3 protein: CASNTQGNTEAFF. The DNA of the CDR3 is TGTGCCAGCAATACACAGGGGAACACTGAAGCTTTCTTT.

V is TRBV4-1 and J is TRBJ2-1; 9 nucleotides line up with TRBD1. The CDR3 has 15 residues. Germline CDR1 is MGHRA and CDR2 is YSYEKL. V gave up 3 bases and J gave up 0 bases; unmatched junction bases: 0. The CDR3 region is CASSQGQGSYNEQFF. CDR3 sequence (DNA): TGCGCCAGCAGCCAGGGACAGGGCTCCTACAATGAGCAGTTCTTC.

The chain couples TRBV27 to TRBJ1-6; a possible D gene is TRBD1 (6 bases). The CDR3 sequence is 15 residues long. V was trimmed by 6 bases and J by 1 base, leaving 10 bases between them. Per the germline V gene, CDR1 is MNHEY and CDR2 is SMNVEV (reference sequence). Here the CDR3 reads CASSPQGSYNSPLHF. Here the CDR3 DNA reads TGTGCCAGCAGCCCACAGGGTTCCTATAATTCACCCCTCCACTTT.

This chain uses TRBV4-3 with TRBJ2-2, with 7 bases aligning to TRBD2. This CDR3 contains 16 residues. Germline CDR1 LGHNA, CDR2 YSLEER. The ends lost 0 bases at V and 3 bases at J; junction bases unmatched: 4. The CDR3 DNA reads as TGCGCCAGCAGCCAAGATTGGGGGAGGGACACCGGGGAGCTGTTTTTT. Its translation: CASSQDWGRDTGELFF.

V gene TRBV29-1 combines with J gene TRBJ1-1; 7 bases match TRBD1. The V gene's germline CDR1 is SQVTM and CDR2 ANQGSEA. There are 15 residues in the CDR3. The junction had 11 bases not matched to a gene; V was cut back by 0 bases and J by 7 bases. Here the CDR3 DNA reads TGCAGCGTTGAAGATTGGGACAGCAGAGGGTTTGAAGCTTTCTTT. It translates to CSVEDWDSRGFEAFF.

This clone was counted a few times. Different DNA sequences within this sample yield the same CDR3. The chain couples TRBV27 to TRBJ2-7, with 9 bases fitting TRBD2. This CDR3 region has 14 residues. Germline loops: CDR1 MNHEY, CDR2 SMNVEV (reference sequence). V dropped 3 bases and J dropped 4; count of bases not matched to a gene: 4. CDR3 protein: CASSLREGPYEQYF. The CDR3 bases are TGTGCCAGCAGTTTGCGGGAGGGCCCGTACGAGCAGTACTTC.

V gene TRBV28 combines with J gene TRBJ1-2; D remains unclear. The CDR3 runs to 14 residues. The V end was cut by 5 bases, the J end by 4 bases, with 14 bases between. From germline, CDR1 is MDHEN and CDR2 SYDVKM. CDR3 in DNA: TGTGCCAGCAGTCCCCAGGCCACAATCTATGGCTACACCTTC. Its protein is CASSPQATIYGYTF.

The chain is built from TRBV28 and TRBJ1-4, with 9 bases aligning to TRBD1. The CDR3 length is 15 residues. Per germline, CDR1 MDHEN and CDR2 SYDVKM. Germline trimming cut 5 bases from V and 8 bases from J; bases unmatched to any gene: 9. CDR3 region: CASSRLGTGSEKLFF. CDR3 coding DNA: TGTGCCAGCAGTAGGCTCGGGACAGGGTCGGAAAAACTGTTTTTT.

The chain joins TRBV7-9 to TRBJ2-7; D possibly corresponds to TRBD1 (5 bases). V was clipped by 1 base and J by 6 bases, with 13 bases between them. Germline V gives CDR1 SEHNR, CDR2 FQNEAQ (reference sequence). The CDR3 totals 14 residues. CDR3 loop: CASSLGQGIGEQYF. The DNA of the CDR3 is TGTGCCAGCAGCTTAGGGCAGGGAATTGGCGAGCAGTACTTC.

The chain employs TRBV7-6 and TRBJ1-5, with D uncertain. The CDR3 spans 13 residues. V was cut by 1 base and J by 3 bases, with 4 bases left in between. Germline V lookup: CDR1 SGHVS, CDR2 FNYEAQ. The CDR3, as DNA: TGTGCCAGCAGCTTAGACACCAATCAGCCCCAGCATTTT. It yields the protein CASSLDTNQPQHF.

In this sample, this clone turned up a few times. The V call is TRBV5-1, the J call TRBJ1-2; the D is unclear. Trimming shortened V by 2 bases and J by 6 bases, and 11 bases separated the two germline ends. The germline V gene has CDR1 SGHRS and CDR2 YFSETQ. This CDR3 spans 13 amino acids. Here the CDR3 reads CASSLTWENGYTF. The CDR3 DNA reads TGCGCCAGCAGCTTAACTTGGGAGAATGGCTACACCTTC.

There are a few counts of this clone. The V gene is TRBV7-8, the J gene TRBJ2-7, with no clear D. Germline CDR1 and CDR2: SGHVS and FQNEAQ. The CDR3 covers 12 residues. V gave up 2 bases and J gave up 4 bases, with 6 bases separating them. CDR3 loop: CASSLRVYEQYF. The CDR3 DNA follows: TGTGCCAGCAGCTTACGGGTTTACGAGCAGTACTTC.

The CDR3, as DNA: TGTGCCAGCAGCCCTCCTCGGGTGGGACAGGTAGTCCCTTACGAGCAGTACTTC. It specifies CASSPPRVGQVVPYEQYF. This chain joins TRBV7-6 and TRBJ2-7, with 8 bases lining up with TRBD1. The germline CDR1 and CDR2 sequences are SGHVS and FNYEAQ. Trimming took 5 bases from V and 4 from J; bases not matched to a gene: 19. This CDR3 comprises 18 residues.

V is TRBV6-5 and J is TRBJ2-1, with TRBD2 matching over 8 bases. Germline lookup yields CDR1 MNHEY and CDR2 SVGAGI. The CDR3 totals 13 residues. Germline trimming cut 6 bases from V and 8 bases from J; bases unmatched to any gene: 6. The CDR3 DNA reads as TGTGCCAGCAGGCGGGAGGTAGGGGATGAGCAGTTCTTC. Translating gives CASRREVGDEQFF.

The rearrangement uses TRBV24-1 and TRBJ1-2; 11 positions agree with TRBD1. The CDR3 length is 17 residues. The V gene end was trimmed by 3 bases and the J gene end by 3 bases; junction bases not matched to a gene: 8. Germline lookup yields CDR1 KGHDR and CDR2 SFDVKD. CDR3 region: CATSDTRTGGVDYGYTF. The CDR3 nucleotides are TGTGCCACCAGTGATACCCGGACAGGGGGCGTGGACTATGGCTACACCTTC.

The chain links TRBV3-1 (or the pseudogene TRBV3-2) to TRBJ2-5, with TRBD2 identical over 15 bases. This CDR3 has 18 residues. Trimming took 2 bases from V and 2 from J; bases not matched to a gene: 6. Germline V gene data show CDR1 as LGHDT and CDR2 as YNNKEL (reference sequence). CDR3 nucleotides: TGTGCCAGCAGCCAATACGGGACTAGCGGGAGGAAACAAGAGACCCAGTACTTC. Its protein is CASSQYGTSGRKQETQYF.

V usage is TRBV19 and J usage is TRBJ2-7; TRBD2 agrees at 8 bases. Germline values: CDR1 LNHDA, CDR2 SQIVND (reference sequence). V dropped 1 base and J dropped 2; count of bases not matched to a gene: 10. The CDR3 has 17 residues. This CDR3 reads CASSIAAGGGSTYEQYF. DNA for the CDR3: TGTGCCAGTAGTATAGCCGCCGGGGGGGGGAGCACCTACGAGCAGTACTTC.

J is TRBJ1-5 and V is TRBV27, with D hard to call. This CDR3 has 16 amino acids. The V gene's germline CDR1 is MNHEY and CDR2 SMNVEV (reference sequence). V dropped 3 bases and J dropped 9 bases, with 21 bases sitting between them. CDR3 in DNA: TGTGCCAGCAGTTTTCTCACTTTGAGAGGCGGAGGGCCCCAGCATTTT. This gives the protein CASSFLTLRGGGPQHF.

The chain is built from TRBV3-1 (or the pseudogene TRBV3-2) and TRBJ2-7; 8 bases match TRBD1. The CDR3 spans 14 residues. Germline lookup yields CDR1 LGHDT and CDR2 YNNKEL (reference sequence). V shed 3 bases and J 3 bases; nucleotides not matched to a gene: 4. The CDR3: CASSHSGTGYEQYF. CDR3 in DNA: TGTGCCAGCAGCCACTCCGGGACAGGCTACGAGCAGTACTTC.

This clone was counted only a few times. The chain has TRBV4-1 and TRBJ2-3; D remains unclear. CDR1 and CDR2 (germline): MGHRA, YSYEKL. The CDR3 spans 17 residues. V lost 0 bases and J 1 base, leaving 14 bases between the germline ends. CDR3: CASSQDHPSGGTDTQYF. For the CDR3, the DNA is TGCGCCAGCAGCCAAGATCACCCCTCGGGTGGCACAGATACGCAGTATTTT.

The chain links TRBV10-3 to TRBJ1-6; tentative D call: TRBD1 (5 bases). Germline V lookup: CDR1 ENHRY, CDR2 SYGVKD. Trimming pared 10 bases from V and 6 bases from J, leaving 13 bases between. This CDR3 contains 13 residues. For the CDR3, the DNA is TGTGCCACTAGATGGGGGGGTAATTCACCCCTCCACTTT. As protein: CATRWGGNSPLHF.

The V gene is TRBV9, the J gene TRBJ1-4, with D perhaps TRBD1 (5 bases). V lost 0 bases, J lost 4 bases, and 13 bases lay in between. Germline values: CDR1 SGDLS, CDR2 YYNGEE. The CDR3 runs to 16 residues. As DNA, the CDR3 is TGTGCCAGCAGCGTAGATGGCAGGGTGGATAATGAAAAACTGTTTTTT. Amino acids: CASSVDGRVDNEKLFF. The variable domain in full, with the rest retrieved from reference TRBV9 and TRBJ1-4, is DSGVTQTPKHLITATGQRVTLRCSPRSGDLSVYWYQQSLDQGLQFLIQYYNGEERAKGNILERFSAQQFPDLHSELNLSSLELGDSALYFCASSVDGRVDNEKLFFGSGTQLSVL.

As for this clone: This sample includes further DNA sequences coding for the same CDR3. The J gene is TRBJ2-3, the V gene TRBV18, with a possible D match to TRBD2 (6 bases). The CDR3 contains 15 residues. The germline V and J ends were trimmed by 3 bases and 1 base, with 11 bases remaining between them. In germline, CDR1 is KGHSH, CDR2 LQKENI. The DNA of the CDR3 is TGTGCCAGCTCACCTAGACTAGAGGGCACAGATACGCAGTATTTT. It translates to CASSPRLEGTDTQYF.

The chain carries TRBV2 and TRBJ1-1; 7 nucleotides agree with TRBD1. The CDR3 consists of 14 residues. Germline V lookup: CDR1 SNHLY, CDR2 FYNNEI. V gave up 1 base and J gave up 4 bases; unmatched junction bases: 3. The DNA of the CDR3 is TGTGCCAGCAGTGAAGAGGGGGCGGCCACTGAAGCTTTCTTT. Its protein is CASSEEGAATEAFF.

The chain links TRBV3-1 (or the pseudogene TRBV3-2) to TRBJ2-7; D gene unclear. The CDR3 runs to 13 residues. V was trimmed by 1 base and J by 2 bases, leaving 6 bases between them. In germline, CDR1 is LGHDT, CDR2 YNNKEL (reference sequence). CDR3 sequence reads: CASSQGVTYEQYF. The CDR3 region has the DNA TGTGCCAGCAGCCAAGGAGTTACCTACGAGCAGTACTTC.